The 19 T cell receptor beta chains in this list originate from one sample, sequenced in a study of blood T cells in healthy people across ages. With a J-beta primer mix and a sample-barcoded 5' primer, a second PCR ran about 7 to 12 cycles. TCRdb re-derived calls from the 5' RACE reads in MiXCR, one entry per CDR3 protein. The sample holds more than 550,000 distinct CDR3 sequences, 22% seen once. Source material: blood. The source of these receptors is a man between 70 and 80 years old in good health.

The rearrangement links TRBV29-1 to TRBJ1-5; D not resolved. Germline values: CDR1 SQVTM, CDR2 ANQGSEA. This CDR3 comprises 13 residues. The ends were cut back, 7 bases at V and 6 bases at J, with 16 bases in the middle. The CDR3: CSASEGSGQPQHF. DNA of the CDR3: TGCAGCGCCTCCGAAGGGTCGGGTCAGCCCCAGCATTTT.

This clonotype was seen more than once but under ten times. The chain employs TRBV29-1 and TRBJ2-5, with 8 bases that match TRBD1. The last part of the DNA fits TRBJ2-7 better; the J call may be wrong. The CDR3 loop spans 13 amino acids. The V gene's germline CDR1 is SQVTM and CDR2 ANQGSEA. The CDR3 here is CSVRQGQAYEQYV. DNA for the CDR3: TGCAGCGTCAGACAGGGGCAAGCCTACGAGCAGTACGTC.

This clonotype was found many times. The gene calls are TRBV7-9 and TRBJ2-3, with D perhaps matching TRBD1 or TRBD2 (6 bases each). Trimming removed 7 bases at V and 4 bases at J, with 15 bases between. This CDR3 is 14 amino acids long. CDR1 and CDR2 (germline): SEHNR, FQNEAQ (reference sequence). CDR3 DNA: TGTGCCAGCATTGGGGGGCTGGGCGCAGATACGCAGTATTTT. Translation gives CASIGGLGADTQYF.

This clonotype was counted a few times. The CDR3 loop reads CASSQGYIQYF. The CDR3 coding sequence is TGCGCCAGCAGCCAAGGGTACATTCAGTACTTC. V and J are TRBV4-3 and TRBJ2-4; D is unresolved. The CDR3 is 11 amino acids. Germline values: CDR1 LGHNA, CDR2 YSLEER. Trimming cost V 1 base and J 8 bases, with 3 bases left between them.

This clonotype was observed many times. CDR3: CASSLAGVTEAFF. CDR3 in DNA: TGCGCCAGCAGCTTGGCCGGGGTCACTGAAGCTTTCTTT. The chain recombines TRBV5-1 with TRBJ1-1; D gene ambiguous. The CDR3 totals 13 residues. The V end lost 0 bases, the J end lost 4 bases, and 7 bases lay between the germline ends. Germline-derived CDR1 and CDR2 are SGHRS and YFSETQ.

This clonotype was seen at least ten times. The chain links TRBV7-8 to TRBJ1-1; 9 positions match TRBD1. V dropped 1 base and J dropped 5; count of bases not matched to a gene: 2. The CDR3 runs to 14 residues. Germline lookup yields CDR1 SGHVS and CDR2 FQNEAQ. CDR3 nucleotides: TGTGCCAGCAGCTTAGACAGGGGGCGGACTGAAGCTTTCTTT. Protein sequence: CASSLDRGRTEAFF. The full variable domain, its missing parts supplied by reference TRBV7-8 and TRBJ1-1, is GAGVSQSPRYKVAKRGQDVALRCDPISGHVSLFWYQQALGQGPEFLTYFQNEAQLDKSGLPSDRFFAERPEGSVSTLKIQRTQQEDSAVYLCASSLDRGRTEAFFGQGTRLTVV.

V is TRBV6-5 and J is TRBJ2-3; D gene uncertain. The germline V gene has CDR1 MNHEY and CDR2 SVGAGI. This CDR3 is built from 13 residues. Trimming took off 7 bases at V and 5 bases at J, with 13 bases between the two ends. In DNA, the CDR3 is TGTGCCAGCACCCAAGAGTTCGGAGATACGCAGTATTTT. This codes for CASTQEFGDTQYF.

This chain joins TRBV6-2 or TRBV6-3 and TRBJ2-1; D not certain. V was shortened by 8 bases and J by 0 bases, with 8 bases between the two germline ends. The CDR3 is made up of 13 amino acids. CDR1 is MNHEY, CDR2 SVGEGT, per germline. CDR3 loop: CASVAFSYNEQFF. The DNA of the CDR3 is TGTGCCAGCGTGGCCTTCTCCTACAATGAGCAGTTCTTC.

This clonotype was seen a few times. The CDR3 DNA reads as TGTGCCAGCAGTCCTCCAGGGAGGACCGCCGGCGAGCAGTACTTC. Its protein product is CASSPPGRTAGEQYF. The rearrangement joins TRBV6-6 to TRBJ2-7; a weak D match, TRBD2 (6 bases). Per germline, CDR1 MNHNY and CDR2 SVGAGI (reference sequence). With 5 bases removed from V and 6 bases from J, the gap between germline ends came to 20 bases. The CDR3 totals 15 residues.

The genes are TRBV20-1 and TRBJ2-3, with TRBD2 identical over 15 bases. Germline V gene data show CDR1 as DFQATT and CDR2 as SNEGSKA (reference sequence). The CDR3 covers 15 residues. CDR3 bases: TGCAGCCACAGCCGGACTAGCGGGGGGGCTGGTACGCAGTATTTT. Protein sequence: CSHSRTSGGAGTQYF.

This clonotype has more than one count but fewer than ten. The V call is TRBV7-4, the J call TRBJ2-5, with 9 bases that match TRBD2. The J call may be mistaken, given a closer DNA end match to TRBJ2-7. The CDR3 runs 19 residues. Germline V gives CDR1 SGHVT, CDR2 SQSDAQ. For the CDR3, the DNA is TGTGCCAGCAGCTTAGCCGCTTGTCAGACTAGCGGTAGCTCCTACGAGCAGTACGTC. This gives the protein CASSLAACQTSGSSYEQYV.

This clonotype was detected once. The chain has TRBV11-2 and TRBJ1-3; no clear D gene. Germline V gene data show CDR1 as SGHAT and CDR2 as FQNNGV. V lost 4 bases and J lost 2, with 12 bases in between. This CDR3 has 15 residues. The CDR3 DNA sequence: TGTGCCAGCAGCTACCGAGGCGGGGCTGGAAACACCATATATTTT. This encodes CASSYRGGAGNTIYF.

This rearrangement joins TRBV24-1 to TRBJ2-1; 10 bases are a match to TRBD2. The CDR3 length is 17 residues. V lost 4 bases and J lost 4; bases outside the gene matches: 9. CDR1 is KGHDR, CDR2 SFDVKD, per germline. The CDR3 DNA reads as TGTGCCACCAGTGACACCTTGACTAGCGGGCTTTACAATGAGCAGTTCTTC. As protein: CATSDTLTSGLYNEQFF.

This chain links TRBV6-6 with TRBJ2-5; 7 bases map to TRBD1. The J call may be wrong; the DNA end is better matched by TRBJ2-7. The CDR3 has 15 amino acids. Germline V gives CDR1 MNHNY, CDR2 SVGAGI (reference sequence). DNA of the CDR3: TGTGCCAGCACTCAGACTCGGGACAGAACCTACGAGCAGTACTTC. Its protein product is CASTQTRDRTYEQYF.

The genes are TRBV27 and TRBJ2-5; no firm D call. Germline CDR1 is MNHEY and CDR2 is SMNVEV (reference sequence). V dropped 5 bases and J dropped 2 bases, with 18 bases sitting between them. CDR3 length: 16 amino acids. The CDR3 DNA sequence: TGTGCCAGCAGTCCACGGATAAGCCCACTTCAAGAGACCCAGTACTTC. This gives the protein CASSPRISPLQETQYF.

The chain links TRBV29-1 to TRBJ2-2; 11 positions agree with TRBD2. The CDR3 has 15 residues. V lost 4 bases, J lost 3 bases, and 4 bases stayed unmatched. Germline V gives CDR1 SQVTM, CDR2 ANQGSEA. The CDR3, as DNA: TGCAGCGTTGCCGTAGCGGGGGGGTACACCGGGGAGCTGTTTTTT. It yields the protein CSVAVAGGYTGELFF.

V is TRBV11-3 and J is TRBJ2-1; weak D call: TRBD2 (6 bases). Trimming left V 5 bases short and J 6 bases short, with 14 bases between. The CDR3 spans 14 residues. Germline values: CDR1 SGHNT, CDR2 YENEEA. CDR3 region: CASSRWGDLNEQFF. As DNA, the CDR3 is TGTGCCAGCAGCCGCTGGGGGGATCTCAATGAGCAGTTCTTC.

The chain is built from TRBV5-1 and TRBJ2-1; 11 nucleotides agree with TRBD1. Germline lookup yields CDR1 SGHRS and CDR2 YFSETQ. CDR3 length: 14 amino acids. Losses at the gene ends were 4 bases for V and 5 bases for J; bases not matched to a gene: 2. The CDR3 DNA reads TGCGCCAGCAGCGGGGGACAGGGGGACAATGAGCAGTTCTTC. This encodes CASSGGQGDNEQFF.

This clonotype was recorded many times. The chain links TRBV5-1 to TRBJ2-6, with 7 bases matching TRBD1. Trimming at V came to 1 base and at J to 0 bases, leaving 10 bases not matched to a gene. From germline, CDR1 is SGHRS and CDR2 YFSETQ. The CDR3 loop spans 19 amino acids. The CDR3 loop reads CASSLSVHRGASGANVLTF. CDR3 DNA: TGCGCCAGCAGCTTGTCTGTTCACAGGGGAGCCTCTGGGGCCAACGTCCTGACTTTC.